The 23 T cell receptor beta chains in this list originate from one sample, sequenced in a study of identical twins listed by TCRdb under 2016. Libraries were constructed by 5' RACE. Sequencing took place on an Illumina HiSeq 2000. Using fastp trimming at Q25 and MiXCR clonotype assembly, TCRdb reanalyzed the public sequencing data and kept in-frame beta chains. Each record represents a unique CDR3 protein, reported with the most common genes and DNA among its rows. The sample has 700,000 or so distinct CDR3 sequences on record, 8.5% to 9% of them singletons. In total, the top ten clones hold approximately 0.94% of the sample. These data were likewise used in another study, on yellow fever vaccine responses in identical twins.

The sequenced material came from PBMCs. These receptors all stem from a woman aged 18-29 years in good health.

This rearrangement joins TRBV3-1 to TRBJ2-7, with a tentative D call TRBD2 (5 bases). Trimming cost V 1 base and J 1 base, with 11 bases left between them. Germline V CDR1 and CDR2: LGHDT, YNNKEL (reference sequence). The CDR3 length is 15 residues. The CDR3 here is CASSQVPGISYEQYF. CDR3 coding DNA: TGTGCCAGCAGCCAAGTCCCGGGAATATCCTACGAGCAGTACTTC.

This clonotype has just a few counts. The rearrangement links TRBV20-1 to TRBJ2-5, with a weak D call TRBD2 (6 bases). CDR1 and CDR2 (germline): DFQATT, SNEGSKA (reference sequence). The germline V and J ends were trimmed by 4 bases and 5 bases, with 20 bases remaining between them. This CDR3 region has 15 residues. The CDR3 DNA is TGCAGTGCTAAGGAGGGTCTTCATCCCTCCGAGACCCAGTACTTC. The encoded protein is CSAKEGLHPSETQYF.

This clonotype was detected a few times. The J gene is TRBJ2-2, the V gene TRBV20-1, with 9 bases that match TRBD2. The CDR3 has 16 residues. Germline V gene sequence: CDR1 DFQATT, CDR2 SNEGSKA (reference sequence). With V trimmed by 0 bases and J by 2 bases, 4 bases remained unmatched. CDR3 coding DNA: TGCAGTGCTAGAGATAGGACTAGCGTCAACACCGGGGAGCTGTTTTTT. It translates to CSARDRTSVNTGELFF.

This clonotype was seen more than once but under ten times. The chain links TRBV11-1 to TRBJ2-1, with TRBD2 matching over 12 bases. CDR1 is SGHAT, CDR2 FQDESV, per germline (reference sequence). The CDR3 has 21 residues. V shed 5 bases and J 3 bases; nucleotides not matched to a gene: 20. The CDR3 sequence is CASSLPWTSGANDLNYNEQFF. The CDR3 DNA is TGTGCCAGCAGCCTACCCTGGACTAGCGGGGCGAACGACCTCAACTACAATGAGCAGTTCTTC.

The J gene is TRBJ2-1, the V gene TRBV6-2 or TRBV6-3; 14 bases are a match to TRBD2. Germline-derived CDR1 and CDR2 are MNHEY and SVGEGT. The V gene end was trimmed by 5 bases and the J gene end by 7 bases; junction bases not matched to a gene: 10. The CDR3 is made up of 17 amino acids. The CDR3 spells CASSQTRGLAGVNEQFF. The CDR3 DNA is TGTGCCAGCAGTCAGACCCGGGGACTAGCGGGAGTTAATGAGCAGTTCTTC.

At least ten counts were recorded for this clonotype. This rearrangement joins TRBV7-2 to TRBJ2-7; D is perhaps TRBD2 (6 bases). V lost 2 bases to trimming and J lost 2 bases, with 19 bases between them. Germline CDR1 SGHTA, CDR2 FQGNSA. The CDR3 runs 17 residues. CDR3 residues: CASSLRTNPPLPYEQYF. Here the CDR3 DNA reads TGTGCCAGCAGCTTACGGACTAATCCGCCTCTACCCTACGAGCAGTACTTC.

This clonotype was recorded once. The rearrangement uses TRBV19 and TRBJ2-4, with D perhaps matching TRBD2 (5 bases). V lost 7 bases and J 2 bases, leaving 12 bases between the germline ends. CDR1 is LNHDA and CDR2 is SQIVND in the germline V gene (reference sequence). The CDR3 runs to 14 residues. The CDR3 bases are TGTGCCAGTAACGAGCGGAGCACCAAAAACATTCAGTACTTC. This gives the protein CASNERSTKNIQYF.

In its sample, this clonotype was seen many times. J is TRBJ1-1 and V is TRBV5-1; D unclear. Germline V CDR1 and CDR2: SGHRS, YFSETQ. V was clipped by 1 base and J by 0 bases, with 7 bases between them. The length of the CDR3 is 14 residues. The CDR3 DNA reads TGCGCCAGCAGCTTGTTAGGGATGAACACTGAAGCTTTCTTT. Amino acid sequence: CASSLLGMNTEAFF.

This clonotype was seen a handful of times. The chain combines TRBV6-5 with TRBJ2-4, with TRBD2 as a possible D gene (5 bases). Between the trimmed V and J ends, which lost 2 bases and 0 bases, there was a span of 11 bases. Germline CDR1 and CDR2: MNHEY and SVGAGI. This CDR3 comprises 16 residues. In DNA, the CDR3 is TGTGCCAGCAGTTACGGAGCGGAACAAGCCAAAAACATTCAGTACTTC. Translation gives CASSYGAEQAKNIQYF.

The CDR3 spells CAIGGGQGRRETQYF. CDR3 DNA sequence: TGTGCCATCGGGGGGGGACAGGGGCGGAGAGAGACCCAGTACTTC. This rearrangement joins TRBV6-1 to TRBJ2-5, with 10 nucleotides matching TRBD1. The V gene's germline CDR1 is MNHNS and CDR2 SASEGT. The J segment lost 4 bases and the V segment lost 10 bases, leaving 12 bases of the junction unmatched. There are 15 residues in the CDR3.

This clonotype showed up many times. The junction does not match germline at one end; this may be a read error. CDR3 protein: CASSLAQVSNQPQHF. The CDR3 nucleotides are TGTGCCAGCAGCTTAGCGCAGGTTAGCAATCAGCCCCAGCATTTT. V usage is TRBV12-3 or TRBV12-4 and J usage is TRBJ1-5; no reliable D call. This CDR3 comprises 15 residues.

In this sample, this clonotype turned up many times. This rearrangement joins TRBV3-1 to TRBJ1-2; D is uncertain. Germline V CDR1 and CDR2: LGHDT, YNNKEL (reference sequence). The CDR3 sequence is 14 residues long. Trimming left V 6 bases short and J 0 bases short, with 11 bases between. This chain's CDR3 is CASSDTVPNYGYTF. DNA for the CDR3: TGTGCCAGCAGTGATACGGTTCCTAACTATGGCTACACCTTC.

This clonotype was seen repeatedly, ten times or more. This rearrangement joins TRBV7-2 to TRBJ2-7; TRBD1 might be the D (6 bases). The germline CDR1 and CDR2 sequences are SGHTA and FQGNSA. The CDR3 length is 14 residues. Between the trimmed V and J ends, which lost 1 base and 2 bases, there was a span of 9 bases. CDR3 nucleotide sequence: TGTGCCAGCAGCTTAGATCAGGGGCCCTACGAGCAGTACTTC. Protein sequence: CASSLDQGPYEQYF.

In this sample, this clonotype turned up a few times. V usage is TRBV6-1 and J usage is TRBJ1-5; D call uncertain. CDR1 MNHNS and CDR2 SASEGT come from the germline V gene. With 4 bases removed from V and 4 bases from J, the gap between germline ends came to 8 bases. The CDR3 spans 13 residues. CDR3 residues: CASSGGNNQPQHF. DNA of the CDR3: TGTGCCAGCAGTGGAGGAAATAATCAGCCCCAGCATTTT.

The J gene is TRBJ2-1, the V gene TRBV7-9; 9 positions match TRBD1. Germline V lookup: CDR1 SEHNR, CDR2 FQNEAQ (reference sequence). The CDR3 is 16 amino acids. Losses at the gene ends were 5 bases for V and 0 bases for J; bases not matched to a gene: 5. The CDR3 here is CASSTGQGYSYNEQFF. The DNA of the CDR3 is TGTGCCAGCAGCACCGGACAGGGGTACTCCTACAATGAGCAGTTCTTC.

This clonotype was recorded a few times. This sequence joins TRBV5-5 and TRBJ2-1; D is unresolved. V was trimmed by 4 bases and J by 5 bases, leaving 13 bases between them. There are 14 residues in the CDR3. CDR1 SGHKS and CDR2 YYEKEE come from the germline V gene (reference sequence). The DNA for the CDR3 is TGTGCCAGCAGCGAGGATGTCTACAACAATGAGCAGTTCTTC. As protein: CASSEDVYNNEQFF.

The J gene is TRBJ2-7, the V gene TRBV7-9; D not certain. CDR3 length: 12 amino acids. Trimming pared 2 bases from V and 6 bases from J, leaving 8 bases between. Germline-derived CDR1 and CDR2 are SEHNR and FQNEAQ (reference sequence). CDR3 in DNA: TGTGCCAGCAGCTTAATGGAGCTCGAGCAGTACTTC. The encoded protein is CASSLMELEQYF.

This clonotype was found a few times. The V and J genes are TRBV29-1 and TRBJ2-7, with TRBD2 matching over 8 bases. CDR1 and CDR2 (germline): SQVTM, ANQGSEA. V lost 7 bases to trimming and J lost 6 bases; unmatched junction nucleotides: 8. This CDR3 contains 12 residues. The CDR3 reads CSGGLEFLEQYF. Written as DNA, the CDR3 is TGCAGCGGGGGACTAGAGTTCCTCGAGCAGTACTTC.

In its sample, this clonotype was seen many times. The CDR3 sequence is CATSRGDPSGANTGELFF. The CDR3 DNA is TGTGCCACCAGCAGAGGGGACCCCTCCGGGGCGAACACCGGGGAGCTGTTTTTT. This rearrangement joins TRBV15 to TRBJ2-2; D possibly matches TRBD1 or TRBD2 (5 bases each). The germline CDR1 and CDR2 sequences are LNHNV and YYDKDF (reference sequence). Deletions cut 1 base from V and 0 bases from J, with 15 bases between. The CDR3 sequence is 18 residues long.

The genes are TRBV7-9 and TRBJ2-7; D remains ambiguous. This CDR3 spans 15 amino acids. V lost 5 bases, J lost 4 bases, and 18 bases lay in between. Germline CDR1 is SEHNR and CDR2 is FQNEAQ (reference sequence). CDR3 sequence: CASSPYGRRTYEQYF. The CDR3 bases are TGTGCCAGCAGCCCCTATGGTCGACGCACGTACGAGCAGTACTTC.

The chain has TRBV18 and TRBJ2-7; no clear D gene. Trimming cost V 1 base and J 2 bases, with 12 bases left between them. There are 15 residues in the CDR3. Germline lookup yields CDR1 KGHSH and CDR2 LQKENI. The CDR3 DNA is TGTGCCAGCTCACCACGGTCGGGTTTGCCCTACGAGCAGTACTTC. This sequence encodes CASSPRSGLPYEQYF.

This chain joins TRBV30 and TRBJ2-7; tentatively, D is TRBD2 (6 bases). The CDR3 sequence is 14 residues long. CDR1 is GTSNPN and CDR2 is SVGIG in the germline V gene (reference sequence). V gave up 4 bases and J gave up 6 bases, with 19 bases separating them. CDR3 residues: CAWTNGGTFGEQYF. The CDR3 DNA reads as TGTGCCTGGACCAATGGAGGGACTTTCGGCGAGCAGTACTTC.

In its sample, this clonotype was seen a few times. The genes are TRBV6-5 and TRBJ2-5; 8 bases are a match to TRBD2. The germline V gene encodes CDR1 MNHEY and CDR2 SVGAGI. Trimming at V came to 2 bases and at J to 1 base, leaving 3 bases not matched to a gene. The CDR3 is 15 residues long. The chain's CDR3 is CASSYVAGLQETQYF. The CDR3 nucleotides are TGTGCCAGCAGTTACGTAGCGGGGCTCCAAGAGACCCAGTACTTC.